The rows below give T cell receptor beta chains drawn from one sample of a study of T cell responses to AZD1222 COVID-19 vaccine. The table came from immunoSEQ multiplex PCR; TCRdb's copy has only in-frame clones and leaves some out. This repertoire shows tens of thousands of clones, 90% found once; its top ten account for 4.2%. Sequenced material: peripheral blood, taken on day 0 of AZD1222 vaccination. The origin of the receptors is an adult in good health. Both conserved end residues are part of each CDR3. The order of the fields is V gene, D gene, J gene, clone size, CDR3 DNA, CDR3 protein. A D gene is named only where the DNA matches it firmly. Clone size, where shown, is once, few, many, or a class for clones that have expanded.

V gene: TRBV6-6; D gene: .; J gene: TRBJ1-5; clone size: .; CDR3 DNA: TGTGCCAGCAGTTCGTCTGGACTTAATCAGCCCCAGCATTTT; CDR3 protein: CASSSSGLNQPQHF
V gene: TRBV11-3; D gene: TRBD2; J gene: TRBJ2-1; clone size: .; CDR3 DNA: TGTGCCAGCAGCTTAGCAGGGGGAGCGGGGGGCTCCTACAATGAGCAGTTCTTC; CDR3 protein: CASSLAGGAGGSYNEQFF
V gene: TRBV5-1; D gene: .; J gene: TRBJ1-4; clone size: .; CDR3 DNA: TGCGCCAGCAGCTTGGTTACTGGGGGCATTGAAAAACTGTTTTTT; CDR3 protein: CASSLVTGGIEKLFF
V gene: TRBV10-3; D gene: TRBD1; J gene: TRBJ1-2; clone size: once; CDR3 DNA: TGTGCCATCAGTGGGAGAGGGGGCAGATCGGATTCCTATGGCTACACCTTC; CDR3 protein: CAISGRGGRSDSYGYTF
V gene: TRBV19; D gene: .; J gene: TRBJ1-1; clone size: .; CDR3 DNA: TGTGCCAGTATGTACGGCAGGGTGAACACTGAAGCTTTCTTT; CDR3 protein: CASMYGRVNTEAFF
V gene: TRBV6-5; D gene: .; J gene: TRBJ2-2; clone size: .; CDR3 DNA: TGTGCCAGCACCAAGGGGATTAATACCGGGGAGCTGTTTTTT; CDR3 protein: CASTKGINTGELFF
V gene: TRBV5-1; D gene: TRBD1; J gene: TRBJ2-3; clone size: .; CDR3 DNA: TGCGCCAGCAGCTTGGGGACAGGGGGCACTCCTTCCACAGATACGCAGTATTTT; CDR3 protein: CASSLGTGGTPSTDTQYF
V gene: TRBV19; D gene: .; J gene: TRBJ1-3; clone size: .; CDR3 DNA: TGTGCCAGTAGTATAACAGGCTCTGGAAACACCATATATTTT; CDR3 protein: CASSITGSGNTIYF
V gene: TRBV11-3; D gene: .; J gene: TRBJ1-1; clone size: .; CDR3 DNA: TGTGCCAGCAGCTTAGGCCCCCTTGAGGGGGCTGAAGCTTTCTTT; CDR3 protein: CASSLGPLEGAEAFF
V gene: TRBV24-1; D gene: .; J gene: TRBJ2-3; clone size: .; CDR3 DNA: TGTGCCACCAGTGACCGGGGGGCCAGAGATACGCAGTATTTT; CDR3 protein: CATSDRGARDTQYF
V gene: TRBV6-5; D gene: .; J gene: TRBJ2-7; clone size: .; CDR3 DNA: TGTGCCAGCAGTTACTCAGCGGAGAGCTCCTACGAGCAGTACTTC; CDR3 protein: CASSYSAESSYEQYF
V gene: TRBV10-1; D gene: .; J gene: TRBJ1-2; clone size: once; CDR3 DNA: TGCGCCAGCAGGCGCTTTCGTCGGGACTATGGCTACACCTTC; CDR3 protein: CASRRFRRDYGYTF
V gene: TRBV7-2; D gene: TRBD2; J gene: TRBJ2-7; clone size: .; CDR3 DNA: TGTGCCAGCAGCTTAATGGCTAGCGGGACTACCTACGAGCAGTACTTC; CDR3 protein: CASSLMASGTTYEQYF
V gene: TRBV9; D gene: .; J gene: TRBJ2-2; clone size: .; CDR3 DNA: TGTGCCAGCAGCCCCCAAATCTCTACCGGGGAGCTGTTTTTT; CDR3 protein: CASSPQISTGELFF
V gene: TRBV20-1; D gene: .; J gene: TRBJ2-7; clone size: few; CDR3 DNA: TGCAGTGCTAGTAACCCAGGGTTGGGGTACGAGCAGTACTTC; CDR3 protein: CSASNPGLGYEQYF
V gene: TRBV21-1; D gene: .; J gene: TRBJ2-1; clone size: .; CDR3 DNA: TGTGCCAGCCTGGGATCAAGGTACAATGAGCAGTTCTTC; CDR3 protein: CASLGSRYNEQFF
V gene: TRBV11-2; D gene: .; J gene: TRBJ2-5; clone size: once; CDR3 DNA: TGTGCCAGCAGCTTAGGGGGGGACAAGACCCAGTACTTC; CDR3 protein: CASSLGGDKTQYF
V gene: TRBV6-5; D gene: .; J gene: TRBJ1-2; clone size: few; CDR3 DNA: TGTGCCAGCAAAAGTGAAGGGATCAAGCACCTTCCCACCTTC; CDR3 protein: CASKSEGIKHLPTF
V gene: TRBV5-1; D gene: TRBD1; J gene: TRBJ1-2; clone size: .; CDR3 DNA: TGCGCCAGCAGCCTCGACCCCGGGACAGGGGACGGCTACACCTTC; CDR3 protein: CASSLDPGTGDGYTF
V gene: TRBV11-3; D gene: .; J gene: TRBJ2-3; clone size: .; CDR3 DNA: TGTGCCAGCGCCGGTGGAAATACAGATACGCAGTATTTT; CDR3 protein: CASAGGNTDTQYF
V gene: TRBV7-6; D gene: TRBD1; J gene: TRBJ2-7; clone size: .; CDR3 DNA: TGTGCCAGCAGCTTAGGAGGGGGCGTCACCGGCGAGCAGTACTTC; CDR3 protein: CASSLGGGVTGEQYF
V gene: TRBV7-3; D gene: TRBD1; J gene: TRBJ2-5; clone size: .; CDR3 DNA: TGTGCCAGCAGCTTATCCAGGGGGCGAGAAGAGACCCAGTACTTC; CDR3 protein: CASSLSRGREETQYF
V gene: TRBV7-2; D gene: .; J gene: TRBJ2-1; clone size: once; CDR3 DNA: TGTGCCAGCAGCCCCCGGTCCGGACCCACCAACAATGAGCAGTTCTTC; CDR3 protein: CASSPRSGPTNNEQFF
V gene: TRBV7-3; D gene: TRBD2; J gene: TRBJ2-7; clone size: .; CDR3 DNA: TGTGCCAGCAGCCTCCGACTAGCGGGGCCCTACGAGCAGTACTTC; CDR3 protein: CASSLRLAGPYEQYF
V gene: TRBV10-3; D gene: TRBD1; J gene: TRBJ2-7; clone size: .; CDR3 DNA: TGTGCCATCAGTGGACAGGGGGCCTTTGTCTACGAGCAGTACTTC; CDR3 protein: CAISGQGAFVYEQYF
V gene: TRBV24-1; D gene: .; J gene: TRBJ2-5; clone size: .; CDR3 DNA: TGTGCCACCAGTGATTTCCCTGGGACTGCGTACCAAGAGACCCAGTACTTC; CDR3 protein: CATSDFPGTAYQETQYF
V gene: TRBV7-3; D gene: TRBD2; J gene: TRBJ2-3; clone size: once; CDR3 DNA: TGTGCCAGCAGCCATACGGGGGGGCCGGCAGATACGCAGTATTTT; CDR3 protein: CASSHTGGPADTQYF
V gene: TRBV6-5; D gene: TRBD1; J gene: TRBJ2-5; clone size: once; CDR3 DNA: TGTGCCAGCAGTTACCCGGGTAGGGGGCGAGAGACCCAGTACTTC; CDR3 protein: CASSYPGRGRETQYF
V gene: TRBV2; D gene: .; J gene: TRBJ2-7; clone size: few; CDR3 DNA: TGTGCCAGCAGTGAACGGCCCTACGAGCAGTACTTC; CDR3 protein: CASSERPYEQYF
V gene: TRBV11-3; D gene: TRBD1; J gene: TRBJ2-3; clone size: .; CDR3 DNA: TGTGCCAGCAGCTTCAGACAGGGGGATCGAGATACGCAGTATTTT; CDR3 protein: CASSFRQGDRDTQYF
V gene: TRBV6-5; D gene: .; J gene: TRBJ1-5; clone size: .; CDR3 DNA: TGTGCCAGCCGAACTGCCAGAAATCAGCCCCAGCATTTT; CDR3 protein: CASRTARNQPQHF
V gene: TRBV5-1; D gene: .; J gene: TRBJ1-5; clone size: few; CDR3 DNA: TGCGCCAGCAGCTTGTCAGGGGAGAGAAATCAGCCCCAGCATTTT; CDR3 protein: CASSLSGERNQPQHF
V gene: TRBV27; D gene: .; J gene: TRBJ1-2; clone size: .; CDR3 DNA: TGTGCCAGCAGTTTAAGGCGGGTTGGAGGGCACTCTTCTCTCTCGGATAACTATGGCTACACCTTC; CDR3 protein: CASSLRRVGGHSSLSDNYGYTF
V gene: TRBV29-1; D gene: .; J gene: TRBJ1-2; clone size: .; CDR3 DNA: TGCAGCGTTGCCCAATCCGGGGGTGGCTACACCTTC; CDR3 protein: CSVAQSGGGYTF
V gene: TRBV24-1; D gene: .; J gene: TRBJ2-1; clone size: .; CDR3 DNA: TGTGCCACCAGTGATTTGAACGGCGGCTCCTACAATGAGCAGTTCTTC; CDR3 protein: CATSDLNGGSYNEQFF
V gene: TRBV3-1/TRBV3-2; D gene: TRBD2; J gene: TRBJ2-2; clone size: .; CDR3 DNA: TGTGCCAGCAGAGTAAGCGGGGGAACCGGGGAGCTGTTTTTT; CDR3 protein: CASRVSGGTGELFF
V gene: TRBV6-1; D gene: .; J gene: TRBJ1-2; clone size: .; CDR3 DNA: TGTGCCAGCAGTGAAATGGGGACTATTAACTATGGCTACACCTTC; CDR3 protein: CASSEMGTINYGYTF
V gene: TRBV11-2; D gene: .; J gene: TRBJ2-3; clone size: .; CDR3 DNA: TGTGCCAGCGTGGGGGAGGATAGCCCAGATACGCAGTATTTT; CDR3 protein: CASVGEDSPDTQYF
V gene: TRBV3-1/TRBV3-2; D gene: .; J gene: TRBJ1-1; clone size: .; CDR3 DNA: TGTGCCACCAAAGACAGGATGAACACTGAAGCTTTCTTT; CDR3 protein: CATKDRMNTEAFF
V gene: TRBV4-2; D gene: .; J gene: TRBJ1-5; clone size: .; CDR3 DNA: TGTGCCAGCAGCCATTCCGGGACCGCGAGCAATCAGCCCCAGCATTTT; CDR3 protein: CASSHSGTASNQPQHF
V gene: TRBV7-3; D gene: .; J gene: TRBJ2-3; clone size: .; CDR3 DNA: TGTGCCAGCAGCCCCTTTCTGGCGTCAGATACGCAGTATTTT; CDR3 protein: CASSPFLASDTQYF
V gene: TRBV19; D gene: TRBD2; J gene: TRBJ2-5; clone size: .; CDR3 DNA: TGTGCCAGTAGTATAGCAGGTAGCGGGGGCGGGGAGACCCAGTACTTC; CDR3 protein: CASSIAGSGGGETQYF
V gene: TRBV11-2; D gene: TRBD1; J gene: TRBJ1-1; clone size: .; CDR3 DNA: TGTGCCAGCAGCGGACAGGGGCGATCCACTGAAGCTTTCTTT; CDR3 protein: CASSGQGRSTEAFF
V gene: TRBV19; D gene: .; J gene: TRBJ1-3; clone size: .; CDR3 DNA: TGTGCCAGTAGTATCTCCAGGCTGACGGCGGGAAACACCATATATTTT; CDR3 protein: CASSISRLTAGNTIYF
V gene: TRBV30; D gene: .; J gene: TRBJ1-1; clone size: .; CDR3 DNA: TGTGCCTGGACAGCTACGAACACTGAAGCTTTCTTT; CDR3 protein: CAWTATNTEAFF
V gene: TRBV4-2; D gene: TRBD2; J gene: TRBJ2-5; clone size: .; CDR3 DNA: TGTGCCAGCAGCCAAGATGCTAGCGGGATCCAAGAGACCCAGTACTTC; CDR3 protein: CASSQDASGIQETQYF
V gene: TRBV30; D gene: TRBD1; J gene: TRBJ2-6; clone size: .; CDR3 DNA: TGTGCCTGGAGTCTAGGACAGGGGAGAGGGGCCAACGTCCTGACTTTC; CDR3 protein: CAWSLGQGRGANVLTF
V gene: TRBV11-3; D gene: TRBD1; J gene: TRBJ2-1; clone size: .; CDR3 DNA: TGTGCCAGCAGCCACCGGGACAGGGCGTTCGATGAGCAGTTCTTC; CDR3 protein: CASSHRDRAFDEQFF
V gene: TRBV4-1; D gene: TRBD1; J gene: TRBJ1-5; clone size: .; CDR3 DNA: TGCGCCAGCAGCCAAGAACTGGCAGGGGGCCGATCCCCTTTCAATCAGCCCCAGCATTTT; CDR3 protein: CASSQELAGGRSPFNQPQHF
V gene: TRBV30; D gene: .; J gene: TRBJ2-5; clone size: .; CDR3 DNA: TGTGCCTGGAGTGTAGGGGAGACCCAGTACTTC; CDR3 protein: CAWSVGETQYF
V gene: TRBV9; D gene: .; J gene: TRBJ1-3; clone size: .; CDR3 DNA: TGTGCCAGCAGCGTAGACCCGGGGCTCTCTGGAAACACCATATATTTT; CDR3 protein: CASSVDPGLSGNTIYF
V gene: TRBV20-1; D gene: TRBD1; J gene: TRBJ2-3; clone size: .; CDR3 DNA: TGCAGTGCTAGTCCGGGACAGAACACAGATACGCAGTATTTT; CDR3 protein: CSASPGQNTDTQYF
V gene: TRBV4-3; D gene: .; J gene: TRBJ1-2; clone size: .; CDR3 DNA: TGCGCCAGCAGCCTCACTATTCAGACATCGAAGAGTAACTATGGCTACACCTTC; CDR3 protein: CASSLTIQTSKSNYGYTF
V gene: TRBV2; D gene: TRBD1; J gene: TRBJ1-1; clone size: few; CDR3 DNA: TGTGCCAGCAGGGAACAGGGGTGGCACACTGAAGCTTTCTTT; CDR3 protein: CASREQGWHTEAFF
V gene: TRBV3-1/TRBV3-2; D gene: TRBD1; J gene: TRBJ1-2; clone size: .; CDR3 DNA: TGTGCCAGCAGCCTTACCTTGCATCAGACAGGGGATTGGTTGGTGTATGGCTACACCTTC; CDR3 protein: CASSLTLHQTGDWLVYGYTF
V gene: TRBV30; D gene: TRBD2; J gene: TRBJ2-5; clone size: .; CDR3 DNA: TGTGCCTGGAGTAGCGGACTAGCGGGAATCCAAGAGACCCAGTACTTC; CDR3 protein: CAWSSGLAGIQETQYF
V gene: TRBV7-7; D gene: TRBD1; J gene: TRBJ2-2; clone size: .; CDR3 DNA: TGTGCCAGCAGCCGCAACAGGGGGACGAACACCGGGGAGCTGTTTTTT; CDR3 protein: CASSRNRGTNTGELFF
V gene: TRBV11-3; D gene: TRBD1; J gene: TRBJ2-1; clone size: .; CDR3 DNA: TGTGCCAGCAGCGAGCCGGGACAGCTCTACAATGAGCAGTTCTTC; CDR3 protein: CASSEPGQLYNEQFF